A single sample is the source of the 23 T cell receptor beta chains below, sequenced in a study of cytomegalovirus exposure and HLA in healthy donors. Method: immunoSEQ multiplex PCR; TCRdb's copy keeps in-frame clones and lacks some. The repertoire includes 190,000 or so clones, 80% to 85% of them detected once, and approximately 3% sits in the top ten. Sequencing was performed on PBMCs. The receptors originated from a woman aged 18-29 years in good health and CMV-seropositive.

The sample holds one count of this clone. V usage is TRBV28 and J usage is TRBJ2-7; a possible D gene is TRBD2 (7 bases). This CDR3 region has 13 residues. Trimming removed 7 bases at V and 10 bases at J, with 20 bases between. The germline V gene encodes CDR1 MDHEN and CDR2 SYDVKM. The CDR3 reads CASTRWGGDSQYF. The CDR3 DNA reads TGTGCCAGCACCAGGTGGGGGGGCGACTCCCAGTACTTC.

The chain joins TRBV15 to TRBJ2-1; tentative D call: TRBD2 (6 bases). Germline V gene data show CDR1 as LNHNV and CDR2 as YYDKDF (reference sequence). The V and J ends lost 0 bases and 12 bases respectively, with 15 bases between them. The CDR3 loop spans 14 amino acids. Here the CDR3 DNA reads TGTGCCACCAGCAGAGAATGGGTAAGGGAGGCGCAGTTCTTC. Amino acid sequence: CATSREWVREAQFF.

This sequence joins TRBV2 and TRBJ1-2; maybe TRBD1 (6 bases). Germline V gene sequence: CDR1 SNHLY, CDR2 FYNNEI. The CDR3 runs to 15 residues. Trimming stripped 4 bases from V and 6 bases from J, with 18 bases between. CDR3 nucleotides: TGTGCCAGCAGTGTCTGGGGGCTACATCCCCATGGCTACACCTTC. The encoded protein is CASSVWGLHPHGYTF.

The chain has TRBV6-5 and TRBJ2-6, with a tentative D call TRBD1 (6 bases). The CDR3 is 16 residues long. Germline CDR1 reads MNHEY; CDR2 reads SVGAGI. The V and J ends lost 2 bases and 1 base respectively, with 9 bases between them. The CDR3 nucleotides are TGTGCCAGCAGTTACAACGGACAGTCTGGGGCCAACGTCCTGACTTTC. Translation gives CASSYNGQSGANVLTF.

This chain links TRBV13 with TRBJ2-5; 10 nucleotides match TRBD2. With V trimmed by 0 bases and J by 1 base, 5 bases remained unmatched. CDR1 and CDR2 from the germline V gene are PRHDT and FYEKMQ (reference sequence). This CDR3 spans 17 amino acids. The CDR3 coding sequence is TGTGCCAGCAGCTTAGGCAGGAGCGGGGGGGCCCAAGAGACCCAGTACTTC. As protein: CASSLGRSGGAQETQYF.

The rearrangement links TRBV19 to TRBJ2-7; no clear D gene. The CDR3 consists of 11 residues. Trimming cost V 4 bases and J 5 bases, with 6 bases left between them. Germline values: CDR1 LNHDA, CDR2 SQIVND (reference sequence). The CDR3 loop reads CASSSGHEQYF. CDR3 in DNA: TGTGCCAGTAGTAGTGGCCACGAGCAGTACTTC.

The chain employs TRBV4-2 and TRBJ1-6; TRBD1 matches at 9 bases. The CDR3 runs to 16 residues. Germline loops: CDR1 LGHNA, CDR2 YNFKEQ. Germline trimming cut 4 bases from V and 10 bases from J; bases unmatched to any gene: 11. CDR3 nucleotides: TGTGCCAGCAGCCGCTCCTTGACAGGGGGAGAGTCACCCCTCCACTTT. Translated: CASSRSLTGGESPLHF.

This clone was seen a few times. The chain recombines TRBV2 with TRBJ1-5; a weak D match, TRBD1 (5 bases). Germline lookup yields CDR1 SNHLY and CDR2 FYNNEI. This CDR3 is 13 amino acids long. Trimming left V 6 bases short and J 5 bases short, with 11 bases between. The CDR3 DNA is TGTGCCAGCAGCCAGGAGGGGTATCAGCCCCAGCATTTT. Translating gives CASSQEGYQPQHF.

V gene TRBV6-4 combines with J gene TRBJ1-5; the D gene is possibly TRBD1 (6 bases). CDR3 size: 15 residues. In germline, CDR1 is MRHNA, CDR2 SNTAGT. Trimming removed 6 bases from V and 3 bases from J, with 15 bases in between. This chain's CDR3 is CASSEQGTNNQPQHF. CDR3 DNA sequence: TGTGCCAGCAGCGAACAGGGCACGAACAATCAGCCCCAGCATTTT.

This chain uses TRBV5-1 with TRBJ2-2; weak D call: TRBD1 (6 bases). Germline CDR1 SGHRS, CDR2 YFSETQ. This CDR3 region has 16 residues. The V end lost 0 bases, the J end lost 1 base, and 10 bases lay between the germline ends. The CDR3 reads CASSLEPGENTGELFF. The DNA of the CDR3 is TGCGCCAGCAGCTTGGAACCAGGGGAGAACACCGGGGAGCTGTTTTTT.

V gene TRBV10-3 combines with J gene TRBJ2-1; D possibly corresponds to TRBD2 (6 bases). This CDR3 region has 13 residues. V lost 2 bases, J lost 10 bases, and 12 bases lay in between. Germline V gene lookup returns CDR1 ENHRY and CDR2 SYGVKD. The CDR3 sequence: CAISEGGIREQFF. The CDR3 DNA follows: TGTGCCATCAGTGAGGGGGGGATAAGGGAGCAGTTCTTC.

This chain joins TRBV11-3 and TRBJ2-3; tentative D call: TRBD2 (6 bases). The length of the CDR3 is 14 residues. The germline V gene has CDR1 SGHNT and CDR2 YENEEA. Deletions cut 1 base from V and 2 bases from J, with 7 bases between. CDR3 sequence (DNA): TGTGCCAGCAGCTTAGGGACTACCACAGATACGCAGTATTTT. As protein: CASSLGTTTDTQYF.

The chain joins TRBV7-9 to TRBJ2-7; D unclear. CDR1 SEHNR and CDR2 FQNEAQ come from the germline V gene (reference sequence). The V end lost 1 base, the J end lost 6 bases, and 10 bases lay between the germline ends. The CDR3 has 13 amino acids. The CDR3 DNA reads TGTGCCAGCAGCTTAGAGAAAGGAGCCGAGCAGTACTTC. It is translated as CASSLEKGAEQYF. Using reference TRBV7-9 and TRBJ2-7 for the parts outside the CDR3, the full variable domain is DTGVSQNPRHKITKRGQNVTFRCDPISEHNRLYWYRQTLGQGPEFLTYFQNEAQLEKSRLLSDRFSAERPKGSFSTLEIQRTEQGDSAMYLCASSLEKGAEQYFGPGTRLTVT.

This clone occurred once. This rearrangement joins TRBV7-6 to TRBJ2-1, with D perhaps matching TRBD2 (7 bases). The CDR3 runs 16 residues. Germline values: CDR1 SGHVS, CDR2 FNYEAQ. Between the trimmed V and J ends, which lost 1 base and 7 bases, there was a span of 17 bases. CDR3: CASSLESEGGANEQFF. As DNA, the CDR3 is TGTGCCAGCAGCTTAGAGTCTGAGGGGGGGGCGAATGAGCAGTTCTTC.

The chain joins TRBV19 to TRBJ1-5; D is perhaps TRBD1 (5 bases). The germline V gene encodes CDR1 LNHDA and CDR2 SQIVND (reference sequence). The CDR3 length is 14 residues. V was clipped by 7 bases and J by 3 bases, with 13 bases between them. DNA of the CDR3: TGTGCCAGTACCCCCATGGACAACAATCAGCCCCAGCATTTT. Translated, it gives CASTPMDNNQPQHF.

In this sample, this clone turned up a few times. This chain joins TRBV6-6 and TRBJ1-2, with 8 bases identical to TRBD1. V lost 6 bases, J lost 5 bases, and 5 bases stayed unmatched. The CDR3 loop spans 13 amino acids. Looked up from germline, CDR1 is MNHNY and CDR2 is SVGAGI (reference sequence). The chain's CDR3 is CASRQTGEYGYTF. CDR3 DNA: TGTGCCAGCAGACAGACAGGGGAGTATGGCTACACCTTC.

This chain uses TRBV11-2 with TRBJ1-1; D gene uncertain. The CDR3 runs 13 residues. The germline V gene encodes CDR1 SGHAT and CDR2 FQNNGV. V lost 3 bases to trimming and J lost 4 bases, with 9 bases between them. The CDR3 DNA sequence: TGTGCCAGCAGCTTCGAGGGCGGCACTGAAGCTTTCTTT. Translation: CASSFEGGTEAFF.

The rearrangement uses TRBV9 and TRBJ2-5; D may be TRBD1 (6 bases). Trimming shortened V by 2 bases and J by 5 bases, and 13 bases separated the two germline ends. The germline V gene encodes CDR1 SGDLS and CDR2 YYNGEE. There are 14 residues in the CDR3. This chain's CDR3 is CASSVAWDMETQYF. DNA of the CDR3: TGTGCCAGCAGCGTGGCTTGGGACATGGAGACCCAGTACTTC.

The chain has TRBV5-6 and TRBJ2-1, with D perhaps TRBD1 (6 bases). Germline CDR1 reads SGHDT; CDR2 reads YYEEEE. There are 18 residues in the CDR3. Trimming cost V 2 bases and J 6 bases, with 24 bases left between them. Here the CDR3 reads CASSLQGEKLEVVNEQFF. The CDR3, as DNA: TGTGCCAGCAGCTTACAGGGAGAAAAATTGGAGGTTGTCAATGAGCAGTTCTTC.

This clone was found once. CDR3 in DNA: TGTGCCAGTAGACTAGCGGGGTATACCGGGGAGCTGTTTTTT. Translated, it gives CASRLAGYTGELFF. This chain links TRBV19 with TRBJ2-2; the match to TRBD2 covers 10 bases. The CDR3 is 14 residues long. Per germline, CDR1 LNHDA and CDR2 SQIVND (reference sequence). The V and J ends lost 6 bases and 5 bases, in that order; junction bases with no gene match: 3.

The chain links TRBV27 to TRBJ1-5, with a weak D call TRBD1 (5 bases). Germline lookup yields CDR1 MNHEY and CDR2 SMNVEV (reference sequence). V was pared by 0 bases and J by 6 bases, with 9 bases between. The CDR3 runs 14 residues. The CDR3 nucleotides read TGTGCCAGCAGTTTATCTGTCCAGGGTCAGCCCCAGCATTTT. It encodes CASSLSVQGQPQHF.

This chain connects TRBV13 to TRBJ2-7, with a weak D call TRBD2 (5 bases). The CDR3 contains 13 residues. Trimming removed 5 bases from V and 3 bases from J, with 11 bases in between. The germline V gene encodes CDR1 PRHDT and CDR2 FYEKMQ (reference sequence). CDR3 loop: CASSRGDLYEQYF. Written as DNA, the CDR3 is TGTGCCAGCAGCCGGGGAGACCTCTACGAGCAGTACTTC.

This rearrangement joins TRBV5-6 to TRBJ1-2; D unclear. The CDR3 runs to 13 residues. Trimming took off 4 bases at V and 5 bases at J, with 12 bases between the two ends. CDR1 is SGHDT, CDR2 YYEEEE, per germline. CDR3 nucleotide sequence: TGTGCCAGCAGCCTCAACCGGGATTATGGCTACACCTTC. It translates to CASSLNRDYGYTF.